This TCR beta chain was retrieved from a study of blood T cell repertoires in COVID-19. Between the trimmed V and J ends, which lost 7 bases and 4 bases, there was a span of 9 bases. Germline CDR1 and CDR2: GTSNPN and SVGIG (reference sequence). The CDR3 runs 11 residues. The data were produced by immunoSEQ multiplex PCR, yet TCRdb's version contains in-frame clones alone and is incomplete. Counted here are some 250,000 clones, about four fifths occurring once; the ten biggest clones make up roughly 3.2%. The J gene is TRBJ2-3, the V gene TRBV30; D is possibly TRBD2 (5 bases). The receptor's source is a woman under 30 with acute or convalescent COVID-19. Sequencing used peripheral blood. The CDR3 sequence: CASTGADTQYF. The CDR3 nucleotides read TGTGCCTCGACCGGGGCAGATACGCAGTATTTT.